Each of the 13 T cell receptor beta chains below was sequenced from the same sample in a study of blood T cells in healthy people across ages. For the second PCR, which ran for roughly 6 to 11 cycles, a sample-barcoded 5' primer and a J-beta primer mix were used. Via MiXCR, TCRdb re-called the 5' RACE reads, giving one row per CDR3 protein. The data contain some 1,500,000 distinct CDR3 sequences, roughly 43% of them singletons. What was sequenced was blood. The receptors stem from a woman in her late teens or twenties in good health.

This rearrangement joins TRBV7-2 to TRBJ1-2; 7 positions match TRBD1. This CDR3 is 15 amino acids long. The junction had 8 bases not matched to a gene; V was cut back by 5 bases and J by 2 bases. Germline V gene sequence: CDR1 SGHTA, CDR2 FQGNSA. CDR3 nucleotide sequence: TGTGCCAGCAGCGGATCTACAGGGGAGAACTATGGCTACACCTTC. This encodes CASSGSTGENYGYTF.

This sequence joins TRBV27 and TRBJ2-7, with TRBD1 matching over 9 bases. Germline CDR1 and CDR2: MNHEY and SMNVEV (reference sequence). The trim removed 3 bases at V and 2 bases at J, leaving 8 bases unmatched. CDR3 length: 16 amino acids. The CDR3 bases are TGTGCCAGCAGTTTGGGGACAGGGTCGATCACCTACGAGCAGTACTTC. Amino acid sequence: CASSLGTGSITYEQYF.

There are a few counts of this clonotype. Here the CDR3 reads CASMAGGPYNEQFF. CDR3 DNA sequence: TGTGCCAGCATGGCGGGGGGGCCCTACAATGAGCAGTTCTTC. The rearrangement joins TRBV6-5 to TRBJ2-1; TRBD2 matches 9 bases. The germline gives CDR1 MNHEY, CDR2 SVGAGI. V shed 7 bases, J shed 2 bases, and the junction held 3 bases outside the gene matches. The CDR3 sequence is 14 residues long.

The chain is built from TRBV6-2 or TRBV6-3 and TRBJ2-1; D might be TRBD1 or TRBD2, each matching 5 bases. Between the trimmed V and J ends, which lost 0 bases and 6 bases, there was a span of 9 bases. Germline V gives CDR1 MNHEY, CDR2 SVGEGT. This CDR3 region has 14 residues. Here the CDR3 reads CASSYSGTVNEQFF. CDR3 DNA sequence: TGTGCCAGCAGTTACTCCGGGACGGTCAATGAGCAGTTCTTC.

The chain uses TRBV27 and TRBJ1-1; a possible D gene is TRBD1 (5 bases). Germline V lookup: CDR1 MNHEY, CDR2 SMNVEV (reference sequence). Trimming stripped 8 bases from V and 4 bases from J, with 35 bases between. The CDR3 runs to 20 residues. The CDR3 sequence: CASQRGLFGRVSLGLTEAFF. CDR3 in DNA: TGTGCCAGCCAACGAGGTTTATTTGGCCGGGTCTCCCTGGGGCTCACTGAAGCTTTCTTT.

The V gene is TRBV4-1, the J gene TRBJ2-1, with TRBD1 as a possible D gene (6 bases). Germline V CDR1 and CDR2: MGHRA, YSYEKL. Between the trimmed V and J ends, which lost 1 base and 11 bases, there was a span of 9 bases. CDR3 length: 12 amino acids. CDR3 DNA: TGCGCCAGCAGCCAAGTCAGGGGAAAGCAGTTCTTC. This sequence encodes CASSQVRGKQFF.

This clonotype occurred once. The V call is TRBV30, the J call TRBJ2-4; the D is unclear. The J call may not be correct, given that the DNA end is closer to TRBJ2-7. Germline V gene data show CDR1 as GTSNPN and CDR2 as SVGIG (reference sequence). The CDR3 is 11 amino acids. The CDR3 bases are TGTGCCTGGGATGGGGACTACGAGCAGTACTTC. It yields the protein CAWDGDYEQYF.

The rearrangement uses TRBV12-3 or TRBV12-4 and TRBJ1-3; 8 nucleotides agree with TRBD1. Trimming cost V 4 bases and J 4 bases; bases outside gene matches: 6. This CDR3 region has 15 residues. CDR3 amino acids: CASSSGGQVGNTIYF. CDR3 bases: TGTGCCAGCAGTTCAGGGGGCCAGGTCGGAAACACCATATATTTT.

The J gene is TRBJ2-7, the V gene TRBV5-1; TRBD2 matches at 10 bases. Germline V gene data show CDR1 as SGHRS and CDR2 as YFSETQ. Trimming at V came to 4 bases and at J to 4 bases, leaving 8 bases not matched to a gene. The CDR3 is made up of 15 amino acids. This CDR3 is CASSHKTSGRYEQYF. The DNA for the CDR3 is TGCGCCAGCAGCCATAAGACTAGCGGGCGTTACGAGCAGTACTTC.

The J gene is TRBJ2-7, the V gene TRBV29-1, with TRBD2 matching 11 bases. V shed 5 bases, J shed 2 bases, and the junction held 2 bases outside the gene matches. The CDR3 contains 13 residues. Germline V gene data show CDR1 as SQVTM and CDR2 as ANQGSEA. The CDR3 bases are TGCAGCGTTAAGGGACTAGCGGCCTACGAGCAGTACTTC. It is translated as CSVKGLAAYEQYF.

The rearrangement links TRBV3-1 to TRBJ2-7; 7 bases line up with TRBD2. Matching the DNA end better, TRBJ2-5 makes the J call doubtful. Per germline, CDR1 LGHDT and CDR2 YNNKEL (reference sequence). The CDR3 is made up of 18 amino acids. In DNA form, the CDR3 reads TGTGCCAGCAGCCAAGATGACCGGGCTAGCGGACTTATGAAGACCCAGTACTTC. Residues: CASSQDDRASGLMKTQYF.

This clonotype was seen more than once but under ten times. V and J are TRBV7-9 and TRBJ1-4; TRBD1 is a possible D gene (5 bases). V shed 7 bases and J shed 0 bases, with 9 bases lying between them. The length of the CDR3 is 14 residues. Per germline, CDR1 SEHNR and CDR2 FQNEAQ (reference sequence). The CDR3 DNA reads as TGTGCCAGCACCCACAGGTCAACTAATGAAAAACTGTTTTTT. Translating gives CASTHRSTNEKLFF. Full variable domain (outside the CDR3, taken from reference TRBV7-9 and TRBJ1-4): DTGVSQNPRHKITKRGQNVTFRCDPISEHNRLYWYRQTLGQGPEFLTYFQNEAQLEKSRLLSDRFSAERPKGSFSTLEIQRTEQGDSAMYLCASTHRSTNEKLFFGSGTQLSVL.

This clonotype was counted ten times or more. CDR3 DNA: TGTGCCAGCAGCCGAGGACAGGGGTCCTACGAGCAGTACTTC. Amino acids: CASSRGQGSYEQYF. The chain uses TRBV6-5 and TRBJ2-7; 9 bases agree with TRBD1. The V gene's germline CDR1 is MNHEY and CDR2 SVGAGI. After removal of 6 bases from V and 1 base from J, the junction contained 4 bases not matched to a gene. The length of the CDR3 is 14 residues.